This T cell receptor (beta chain) was captured in a study of cytomegalovirus exposure and HLA in healthy donors. These donors counted as nominally healthy when sampled, but unrecorded immune exposures were likely. The CDR3 is made up of 13 amino acids. V lost 10 bases, J lost 6 bases, and 8 bases stayed unmatched. Germline V gene sequence: CDR1 SNHLY, CDR2 FYNNEI. PCR used 60 Vbeta primers and 13 Jbeta primers. Only in-frame clones appear in the TCRdb table, and some are missing; sequencing was by immunoSEQ multiplex PCR. This sample has 250,000 to 300,000 clones, with about 93% found just once. Study findings and constraints: Fewer N-insertions than the approximately 700-donor mean were reportedly shown by an Asian-associated ancestry cluster in a later analysis. A later analysis linked a missense DCLRE1C variant to TCR beta V- and J-gene trimming. The authors later found HLA-associated TCR beta chains more clonally expanded than equally common others.

To note about this clone: Its antigen is undetermined.

The V and J genes are TRBV2 and TRBJ2-2; 7 nucleotides match TRBD2. What was sequenced was PBMCs. The source is a girl aged 2-15 years in good health and CMV-seronegative. The CDR3 bases are TGTGCCACGTGGGGGGGGTACGCCGGGGAGCTGTTTTTT. It yields the protein CATWGGYAGELFF.